Listed below are T cell receptor beta chains from one sample, sequenced in a study of beta chain features in type 1 diabetes. TCRdb's table, derived via immunoSEQ multiplex PCR, lists solely in-frame clones and lacks some. This sample has almost 350,000 clones; 9.3% occur once, and the top ten carry roughly 0.99%. The specimen sequenced was central memory CD4+ T cells from blood. These receptors were collected from a young man with type 1 diabetes. Each CDR3 is given with its conserved first and last residue. A D gene is named only where the DNA matches it firmly. Only some rows state a clone size, as once, few, many or a class for expanded clones.

D: .
J: TRBJ1-5
V: TRBV28
size: few
DNA: .
CDR3: CASTSGPHQPQHF

D: .
J: TRBJ2-7
V: TRBV28
size: many
DNA: TGTGCCAGCGGTCGACAGTCCCCCTACGAGCAGTACTTC
CDR3: CASGRQSPYEQYF

D: .
J: TRBJ2-2
V: TRBV11-2
size: few
DNA: TGTGCCAGCAGACCCGTAGCGAACACCGGGGAGCTGTTTTTT
CDR3: CASRPVANTGELFF

D: .
J: TRBJ1-2
V: TRBV25-1
size: few
DNA: TGTGCCAGCAGTGAACCCCGGGAGGGAAGCTATGGCTACACCTTC
CDR3: CASSEPREGSYGYTF

D: .
J: TRBJ1-1
V: TRBV6-5
size: few
DNA: TGTGCCAGCAGTCGAAGCGACAGGAACACTGAAGCTTTCTTT
CDR3: CASSRSDRNTEAFF

D: .
J: TRBJ1-2
V: TRBV5-1
size: .
DNA: TGCGCCAGCAGCGAGATCGGGGAAGCCTATGGCTACACCTTC
CDR3: CASSEIGEAYGYTF

D: .
J: TRBJ2-7
V: TRBV19
size: .
DNA: TGTGCCAGTAGTTACAGGGCGTCGTACGAGCAGTACTTC
CDR3: CASSYRASYEQYF

D: TRBD1
J: TRBJ1-5
V: TRBV6-6
size: few
DNA: TGTGCCAGCAGTCAGGGGACAGGGGTTAGCAATCAGCCCCAGCATTTT
CDR3: CASSQGTGVSNQPQHF

D: .
J: TRBJ1-4
V: TRBV14
size: few
DNA: TGTGCCAGCAGCCAAGACCGGCAGCTCAATGAAAAACTGTTTTTT
CDR3: CASSQDRQLNEKLFF

D: .
J: TRBJ2-7
V: TRBV27
size: many
DNA: TGTGCCAGCAGATTTACAGGGTCCCACGAGCAGTACTTC
CDR3: CASRFTGSHEQYF

D: .
J: TRBJ2-7
V: TRBV7-9
size: many
DNA: TGTGCCAGCAGCTCCTGGGTTAGGGACGAGCAGTACTTC
CDR3: CASSSWVRDEQYF

D: TRBD1
J: TRBJ2-2
V: TRBV29-1
size: many
DNA: TGCAGCGTTTCCGGACAGGGGGGCACCGGGGAGCTGTTTTTT
CDR3: CSVSGQGGTGELFF